Presented here are 24 T cell receptor beta chains from one specimen sequenced in a study of PD-1 blockade in classical Hodgkin lymphoma. TCRdb keeps only in-frame clones here, not all; method: immunoSEQ multiplex PCR. This table has 130,000 to 150,000 clones, around 84% appearing once. Every patient was affected by relapse after autologous stem cell transplantation, while exposure to brentuximab vedotin was not uniform. The specimen comprised peripheral blood mononuclear cells (PBMCs), sampled before the second cycle of nivolumab. The receptors here all came from a human donor with classical Hodgkin lymphoma.

The J gene is TRBJ1-3, the V gene TRBV30; D is undetermined. The germline gives CDR1 GTSNPN, CDR2 SVGIG (reference sequence). This CDR3 has 13 amino acids. V was shortened by 2 bases and J by 2 bases, with 7 bases between the two germline ends. In DNA form, the CDR3 reads TGTGCCTGGAGTCGTGGGACTGGAAACACCATATATTTT. It specifies CAWSRGTGNTIYF.

The V and J genes are TRBV6-5 and TRBJ1-5; D gene ambiguous. V lost 2 bases and J 3 bases, leaving 5 bases between the germline ends. The CDR3 is made up of 13 amino acids. CDR1 and CDR2 (germline): MNHEY, SVGAGI. In DNA, the CDR3 is TGTGCCAGCAGTTACGATCTCAATCAGCCCCAGCATTTT. This translates into CASSYDLNQPQHF.

The V call is TRBV30, the J call TRBJ2-4, with a tentative D call TRBD2 (5 bases). The germline gives CDR1 GTSNPN, CDR2 SVGIG (reference sequence). Between the trimmed V and J ends, which lost 0 bases and 1 base, there was a span of 7 bases. The CDR3 sequence is 14 residues long. The DNA of the CDR3 is TGTGCCTGGAGTGTGGGAGTGGCCAAAAACATTCAGTACTTC. This codes for CAWSVGVAKNIQYF.

The gene calls are TRBV27 and TRBJ1-2, with 12 bases fitting TRBD1. Germline assignment: CDR1 MNHEY and CDR2 SMNVEV (reference sequence). V was clipped by 3 bases and J by 6 bases; unmatched bases: 8. CDR3 length: 16 residues. The CDR3 here is CASSLGQGAFMDGYTF. The CDR3 nucleotides are TGTGCCAGCAGTTTGGGACAGGGGGCGTTCATGGATGGCTACACCTTC.

V is TRBV13 and J is TRBJ2-3; D gene ambiguous. CDR1 PRHDT and CDR2 FYEKMQ come from the germline V gene (reference sequence). Trimming removed 0 bases at V and 2 bases at J, with 0 bases between. The CDR3 contains 12 residues. As DNA, the CDR3 is TGTGCCAGCAGCTTAGGCACAGATACGCAGTATTTT. Its translation: CASSLGTDTQYF.

This chain links TRBV5-4 with TRBJ2-3, with 8 positions matching TRBD1. V was pared by 4 bases and J by 4 bases, with 11 bases of the junction left unmatched. Germline V lookup: CDR1 SGHNT, CDR2 YYREEE (reference sequence). The CDR3 loop spans 16 amino acids. The CDR3 nucleotides read TGTGCCAGCAGCACCACGGACAGGGATGAATCAGATACGCAGTATTTT. Its protein product is CASSTTDRDESDTQYF.

CDR3: CASSQDPGQDSLSTEAFF. CDR3 bases: TGCGCCAGCAGCCAAGATCCGGGACAGGACTCGCTTAGCACTGAAGCTTTCTTT. V gene TRBV4-1 combines with J gene TRBJ1-1; the match to TRBD1 covers 8 bases. V was clipped by 0 bases and J by 4 bases; unmatched bases: 13. The germline V gene encodes CDR1 MGHRA and CDR2 YSYEKL. The CDR3 is made up of 18 amino acids.

The CDR3 sequence is CASSQDQARQQFF. The CDR3 DNA reads as TGTGCCAGCAGCCAAGATCAGGCGAGGCAGCAGTTCTTC. This rearrangement joins TRBV4-2 to TRBJ2-1, with D hard to call. CDR3 length: 13 amino acids. V was pared by 0 bases and J by 11 bases, with 11 bases between. The germline V gene encodes CDR1 LGHNA and CDR2 YNFKEQ.

This clone turned up a few times. The V call is TRBV2, the J call TRBJ1-6; possibly TRBD1 for D (6 bases). From germline, CDR1 is SNHLY and CDR2 FYNNEI. The CDR3 covers 15 residues. Trimming shortened V by 3 bases and J by 6 bases, and 12 bases separated the two germline ends. The CDR3 protein is CASSEGHVTNSPLHF. The CDR3 DNA sequence: TGTGCCAGCAGTGAGGGACATGTCACTAATTCACCCCTCCACTTT.

V is TRBV10-2 and J is TRBJ2-3; 9 bases are shared with TRBD2. Germline trimming cut 3 bases from V and 4 bases from J; bases unmatched to any gene: 5. The CDR3 has 15 amino acids. Germline values: CDR1 WSHSY, CDR2 SAAADI. CDR3 sequence: CASSEQAGGADTQYF. The DNA for the CDR3 is TGCGCCAGCAGTGAACAAGCGGGAGGAGCAGATACGCAGTATTTT.

The chain is built from TRBV6-6 and TRBJ1-1; no reliable D call. Germline V CDR1 and CDR2: MNHNY, SVGAGI (reference sequence). Trimming took off 5 bases at V and 1 base at J, with 8 bases between the two ends. The CDR3 covers 13 residues. CDR3 amino acids: CASSRRENTEAFF. In nucleotides, the CDR3 is TGTGCCAGCAGTCGCCGGGAGAACACTGAAGCTTTCTTT.

V is TRBV7-3 and J is TRBJ2-5; D might be TRBD2 (6 bases). Looked up from germline, CDR1 is SGHTA and CDR2 is FQGTGA. The CDR3 length is 14 residues. V was shortened by 3 bases and J by 1 base, with 9 bases between the two germline ends. CDR3 bases: TGTGCCAGCAGCTTGGGGGGAAGCCAAGAGACCCAGTACTTC. It codes for CASSLGGSQETQYF.

The CDR3 loop is CASSLVAHTEAFF. CDR3 DNA sequence: TGTGCCAGCAGCTTAGTGGCGCACACTGAAGCTTTCTTT. The chain employs TRBV7-8 and TRBJ1-1; no clear D gene. The germline V and J ends were trimmed by 1 base and 3 bases, with 6 bases remaining between them. The CDR3 consists of 13 residues. Germline CDR1 and CDR2: SGHVS and FQNEAQ.

The rearrangement joins TRBV5-6 to TRBJ2-7; D not resolved. This CDR3 has 19 amino acids. Between the trimmed V and J ends, which lost 0 bases and 3 bases, there was a span of 25 bases. Germline CDR1 SGHDT, CDR2 YYEEEE. As DNA, the CDR3 is TGTGCCAGCAGCTTGGGAAACATTGGGTCTCCGGTGGACCACTACGAGCAGTACTTC. Amino acids: CASSLGNIGSPVDHYEQYF.

This chain links TRBV6-6 with TRBJ2-7, with 9 positions matching TRBD1. CDR1 is MNHNY, CDR2 SVGAGI, per germline (reference sequence). J was trimmed by 5 bases and V by 5 bases; bases with no gene match: 7. The CDR3 has 14 amino acids. CDR3 region: CASSRPQGANEQYF. CDR3 DNA sequence: TGTGCCAGCAGTCGCCCACAGGGGGCTAACGAGCAGTACTTC.

The V call is TRBV6-5, the J call TRBJ2-1; D unresolved. The germline V gene encodes CDR1 MNHEY and CDR2 SVGAGI. Trimming took off 2 bases at V and 4 bases at J, with 6 bases between the two ends. This CDR3 contains 13 residues. CDR3 sequence reads: CASSYHEYNEQFF. CDR3 in DNA: TGTGCCAGCAGTTACCATGAATACAATGAGCAGTTCTTC.

The CDR3 protein is CASSMGNYGYTF. As DNA, the CDR3 is TGTGCCAGCAGCATGGGGAACTATGGCTACACCTTC. The V gene is TRBV27, the J gene TRBJ1-2; D remains unclear. CDR1 and CDR2 from the germline V gene are MNHEY and SMNVEV (reference sequence). The CDR3 consists of 12 residues. The V and J ends lost 6 bases and 2 bases respectively, with 7 bases between them.

The chain uses TRBV21-1 and TRBJ2-7; the table's D gene call, TRBD1, was not cross checked with the DNA. TRBV21-1 is a pseudogene locus. CDR3 length equals 19 residues. In nucleotides, the CDR3 is TGTGCCAGCAGCAAATGGGGACAGGAAGGCCCGCATAACTCCTACGAGCAGTACTTC. Its translation: CASSKWGQEGPHNSYEQYF.

The rearrangement uses TRBV7-9 and TRBJ2-7, with 10 bases identical to TRBD1. The CDR3 is made up of 15 amino acids. Germline V CDR1 and CDR2: SEHNR, FQNEAQ (reference sequence). J was trimmed by 4 bases and V by 2 bases; bases with no gene match: 5. Written as DNA, the CDR3 is TGTGCCAGCAGCTTACCGGACAGGGGGTGGTACGAGCAGTACTTC. This gives the protein CASSLPDRGWYEQYF.

This clone was detected a few times. Compared with germline, one end of the junction differs, possibly owing to a read error. The rearrangement joins TRBV7-2 to TRBJ2-5, with TRBD2 as a possible D gene (6 bases). CDR1 is SGHTA and CDR2 is FQGNSA in the germline V gene. The CDR3 totals 16 residues. DNA of the CDR3: TGCGCCAGCAGCCCGGGGCGGGGTTGGGGCCAAGAGACCCAGTACTTC. Amino acid sequence: CASSPGRGWGQETQYF.

This rearrangement joins TRBV11-2 to TRBJ1-2; no reliable D call. The germline V gene has CDR1 SGHAT and CDR2 FQNNGV. Trimming stripped 0 bases from V and 12 bases from J, with 17 bases between. The CDR3 extends over 14 amino acids. CDR3 sequence reads: CASSLDIGSGFHTF. CDR3 sequence (DNA): TGTGCCAGCAGCTTAGATATTGGGTCGGGGTTCCACACCTTC.

The chain links TRBV6-5 to TRBJ2-7, with 7 positions matching TRBD2. V lost 9 bases, J lost 3 bases, and 8 bases stayed unmatched. The CDR3 covers 13 residues. In germline, CDR1 is MNHEY, CDR2 SVGAGI. CDR3 sequence reads: CASKRGFFYEQYF. The CDR3 DNA reads as TGTGCCAGTAAGCGGGGTTTTTTCTACGAGCAGTACTTC.

CDR3 sequence reads: CASSVGTGVEAFF. The CDR3 DNA reads as TGTGCCAGCAGTGTAGGGACAGGGGTCGAAGCTTTCTTT. This rearrangement joins TRBV6-1 to TRBJ1-1; 10 positions agree with TRBD1. J was trimmed by 8 bases and V by 4 bases; bases with no gene match: 4. This CDR3 region has 13 residues. Looked up from germline, CDR1 is MNHNS and CDR2 is SASEGT.

The DNA for the CDR3 is TGTGCCACCGGGGATTTTAAGCCCCAGCATTTT. Translating it yields CATGDFKPQHF. The J gene is TRBJ1-5, the V gene TRBV6-6; D not certain. Germline lookup yields CDR1 MNHNY and CDR2 SVGAGI (reference sequence). V was shortened by 10 bases and J by 8 bases, with 12 bases between the two germline ends. The CDR3 has 11 residues.